The TCR beta chain under discussion was sequenced for a study of T cell repertoires in cytomegalovirus infection. On the study more broadly: Selected CMV epitopes included recently identified HLA-C-restricted ones as well as well-studied HLA-B-restricted ones. General study findings and limits: Cumulative frequency of public TCR beta families picked out carriers of CMV plus the relevant HLA.

MiXCR was run by TCRdb on the reads, yielding one entry per CDR3 protein. Of approximately 730,000 distinct CDR3 sequences listed, about 33% are singletons. The CDR3 is made up of 12 amino acids. V gave up 3 bases and J gave up 6 bases, with 7 bases separating them. This clonotype has only a few counts. Its antigen is undetermined. The sequencing used cultured PBMCs, collected from culture after CMV antigen stimulation. The chain recombines TRBV12-3 or TRBV12-4 with TRBJ2-3; D not certain. This receptor was obtained from a human donor in good health (CMV status not recorded). Some clones in this sample may be carry-over from other donors' samples. DNA of the CDR3: TGTGCCAGCAGTTTCACTCCGGATACGCAGTATTTT. It translates to CASSFTPDTQYF.